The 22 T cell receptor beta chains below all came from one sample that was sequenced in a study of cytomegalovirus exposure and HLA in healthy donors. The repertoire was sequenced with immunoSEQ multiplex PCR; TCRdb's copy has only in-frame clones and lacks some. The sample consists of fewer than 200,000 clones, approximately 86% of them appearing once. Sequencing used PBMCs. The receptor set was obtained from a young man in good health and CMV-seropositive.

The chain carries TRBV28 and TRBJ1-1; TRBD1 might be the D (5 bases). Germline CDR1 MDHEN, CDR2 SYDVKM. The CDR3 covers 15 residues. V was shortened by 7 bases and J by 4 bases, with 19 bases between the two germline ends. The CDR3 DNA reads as TGTGCCAGCACATCCCCGGGGGGTAGGGTCACTGAAGCTTTCTTT. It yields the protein CASTSPGGRVTEAFF.

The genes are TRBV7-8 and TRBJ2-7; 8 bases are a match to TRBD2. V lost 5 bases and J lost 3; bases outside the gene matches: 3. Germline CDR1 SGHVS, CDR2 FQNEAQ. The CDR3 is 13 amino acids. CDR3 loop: CASSTGGGYEQYF. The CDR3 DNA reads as TGTGCCAGCAGCACCGGGGGGGGCTACGAGCAGTACTTC.

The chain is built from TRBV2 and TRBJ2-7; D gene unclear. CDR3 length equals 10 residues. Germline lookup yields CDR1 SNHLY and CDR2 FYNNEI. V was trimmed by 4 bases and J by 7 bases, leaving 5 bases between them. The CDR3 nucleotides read TGTGCCAGCAGTGGGAGAGAGCAGTACTTC. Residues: CASSGREQYF.

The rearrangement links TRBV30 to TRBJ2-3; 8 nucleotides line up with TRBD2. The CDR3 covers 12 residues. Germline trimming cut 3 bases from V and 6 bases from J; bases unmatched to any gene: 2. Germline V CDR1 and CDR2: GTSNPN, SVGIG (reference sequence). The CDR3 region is CAWSPGGDTQYF. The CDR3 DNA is TGTGCCTGGAGCCCGGGGGGGGATACGCAGTATTTT. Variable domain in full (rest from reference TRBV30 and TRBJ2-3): SQTIHQWPATLVQPVGSPLSLECTVEGTSNPNLYWYRQAAGRGLQLLFYSVGIGQISSEVPQNLSASRPQDRQFILSSKKLLLSDSGFYLCAWSPGGDTQYFGPGTRLTVL.

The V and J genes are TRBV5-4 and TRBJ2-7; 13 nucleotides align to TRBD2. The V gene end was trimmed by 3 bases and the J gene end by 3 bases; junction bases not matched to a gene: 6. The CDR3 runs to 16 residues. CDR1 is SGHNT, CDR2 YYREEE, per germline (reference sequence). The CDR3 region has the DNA TGTGCCAGCAGCTCCAGGGGACTAGCGGGACTCTACGAGCAGTACTTC. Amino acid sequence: CASSSRGLAGLYEQYF.

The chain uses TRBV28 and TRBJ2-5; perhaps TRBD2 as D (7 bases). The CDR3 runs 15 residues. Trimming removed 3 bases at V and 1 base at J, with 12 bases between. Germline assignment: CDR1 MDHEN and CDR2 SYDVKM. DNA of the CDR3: TGTGCCAGCAGTTTGTGGGGAGGGGGCCAAGAGACCCAGTACTTC. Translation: CASSLWGGGQETQYF.

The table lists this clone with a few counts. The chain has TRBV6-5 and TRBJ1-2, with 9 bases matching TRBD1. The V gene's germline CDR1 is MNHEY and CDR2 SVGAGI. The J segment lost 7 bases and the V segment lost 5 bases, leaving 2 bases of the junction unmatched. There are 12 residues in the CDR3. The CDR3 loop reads CASSDRGSGYTF. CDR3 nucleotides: TGTGCCAGCAGTGACAGGGGGTCTGGCTACACCTTC.

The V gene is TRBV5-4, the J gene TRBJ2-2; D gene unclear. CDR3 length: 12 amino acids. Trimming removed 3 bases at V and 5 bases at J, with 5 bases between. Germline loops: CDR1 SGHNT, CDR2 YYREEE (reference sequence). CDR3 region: CASSSRTGELFF. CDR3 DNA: TGTGCCAGCAGCTCTCGTACCGGGGAGCTGTTTTTT.

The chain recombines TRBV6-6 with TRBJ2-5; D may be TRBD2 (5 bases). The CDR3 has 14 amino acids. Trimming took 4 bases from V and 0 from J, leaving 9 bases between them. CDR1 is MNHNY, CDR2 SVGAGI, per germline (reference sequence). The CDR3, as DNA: TGTGCCAGCAGTTCTCCCGGGGACCAAGAGACCCAGTACTTC. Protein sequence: CASSSPGDQETQYF.

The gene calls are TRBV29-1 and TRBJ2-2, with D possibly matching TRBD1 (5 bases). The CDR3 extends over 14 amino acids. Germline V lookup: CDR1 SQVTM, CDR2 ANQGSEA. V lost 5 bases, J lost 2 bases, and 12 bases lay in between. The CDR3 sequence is CSVRGSLNTGELFF. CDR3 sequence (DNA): TGCAGCGTTAGGGGAAGCTTAAACACCGGGGAGCTGTTTTTT.

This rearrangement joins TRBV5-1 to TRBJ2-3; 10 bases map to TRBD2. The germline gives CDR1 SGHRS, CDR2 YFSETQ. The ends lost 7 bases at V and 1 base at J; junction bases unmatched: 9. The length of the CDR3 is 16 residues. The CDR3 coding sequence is TGCGCCAGCCGGGGTCCCGGGACTAGCGGCACAGATACGCAGTATTTT. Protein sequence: CASRGPGTSGTDTQYF.

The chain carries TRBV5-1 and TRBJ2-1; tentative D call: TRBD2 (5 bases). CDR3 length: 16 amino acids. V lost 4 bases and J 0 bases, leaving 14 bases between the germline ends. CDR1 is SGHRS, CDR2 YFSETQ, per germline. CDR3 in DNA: TGCGCCAGCAGCCGGCTGGGAGCCAGCTCCTACAATGAGCAGTTCTTC. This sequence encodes CASSRLGASSYNEQFF.

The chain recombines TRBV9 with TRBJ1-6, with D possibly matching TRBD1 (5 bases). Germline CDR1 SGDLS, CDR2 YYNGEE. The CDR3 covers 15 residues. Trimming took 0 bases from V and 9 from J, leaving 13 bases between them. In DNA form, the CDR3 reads TGTGCCAGCAGCGTAGCTGGGGACTCTAGTTCACCCCTCCACTTT. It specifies CASSVAGDSSSPLHF. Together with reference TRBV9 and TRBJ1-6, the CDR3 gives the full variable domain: DSGVTQTPKHLITATGQRVTLRCSPRSGDLSVYWYQQSLDQGLQFLIQYYNGEERAKGNILERFSAQQFPDLHSELNLSSLELGDSALYFCASSVAGDSSSPLHFGNGTRLTVT.

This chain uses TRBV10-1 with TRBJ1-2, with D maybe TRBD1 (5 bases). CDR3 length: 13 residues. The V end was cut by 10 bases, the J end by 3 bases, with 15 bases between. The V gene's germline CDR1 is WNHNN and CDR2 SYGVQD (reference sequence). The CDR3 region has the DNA TGCGCCATCCCGGGGCGCGGGGACTATGGCTACACCTTC. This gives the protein CAIPGRGDYGYTF.

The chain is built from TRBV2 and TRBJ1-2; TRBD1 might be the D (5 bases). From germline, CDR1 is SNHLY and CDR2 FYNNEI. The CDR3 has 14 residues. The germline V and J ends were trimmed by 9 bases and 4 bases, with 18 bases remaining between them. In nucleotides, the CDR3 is TGTGCCAGTCCGCAGGGTAGAGTTGGCTATGGCTACACCTTC. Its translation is CASPQGRVGYGYTF.

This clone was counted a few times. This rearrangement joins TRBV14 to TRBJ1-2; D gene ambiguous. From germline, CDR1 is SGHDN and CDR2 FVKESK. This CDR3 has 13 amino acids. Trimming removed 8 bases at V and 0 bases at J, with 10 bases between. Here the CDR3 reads CASAPGTNYGYTF. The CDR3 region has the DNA TGTGCCAGCGCACCCGGGACTAACTATGGCTACACCTTC.

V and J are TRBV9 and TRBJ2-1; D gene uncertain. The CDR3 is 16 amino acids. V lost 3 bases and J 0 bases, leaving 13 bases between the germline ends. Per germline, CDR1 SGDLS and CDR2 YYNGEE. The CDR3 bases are TGTGCCAGCAGCGCATACAGTGCGAGCTCCTACAATGAGCAGTTCTTC. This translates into CASSAYSASSYNEQFF.

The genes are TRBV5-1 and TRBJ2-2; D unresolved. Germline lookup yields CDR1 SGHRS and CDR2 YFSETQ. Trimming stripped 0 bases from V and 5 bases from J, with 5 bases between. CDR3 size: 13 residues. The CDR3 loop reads CASSLALTGELFF. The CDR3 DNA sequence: TGCGCCAGCAGCTTGGCCCTTACCGGGGAGCTGTTTTTT.

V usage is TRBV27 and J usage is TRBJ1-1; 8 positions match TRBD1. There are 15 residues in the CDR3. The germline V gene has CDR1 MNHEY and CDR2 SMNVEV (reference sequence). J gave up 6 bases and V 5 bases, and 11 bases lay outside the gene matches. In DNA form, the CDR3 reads TGTGCCAGCAGTCCATTCAGGGGGCAGGTATCTGAAGCTTTCTTT. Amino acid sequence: CASSPFRGQVSEAFF.

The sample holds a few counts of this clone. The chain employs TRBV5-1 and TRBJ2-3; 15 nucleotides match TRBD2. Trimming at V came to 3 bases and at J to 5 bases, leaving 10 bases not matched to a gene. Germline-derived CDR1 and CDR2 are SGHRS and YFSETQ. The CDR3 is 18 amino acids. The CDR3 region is CASSYGTSGRRLQDTQYF. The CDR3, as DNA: TGCGCCAGCAGCTACGGGACTAGCGGGAGGAGGCTTCAAGATACGCAGTATTTT. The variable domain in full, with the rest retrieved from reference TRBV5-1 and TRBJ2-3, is KAGVTQTPRYLIKTRGQQVTLSCSPISGHRSVSWYQQTPGQGLQFLFEYFSETQRNKGNFPGRFSGRQFSNSRSEMNVSTLELGDSALYLCASSYGTSGRRLQDTQYFGPGTRLTVL.

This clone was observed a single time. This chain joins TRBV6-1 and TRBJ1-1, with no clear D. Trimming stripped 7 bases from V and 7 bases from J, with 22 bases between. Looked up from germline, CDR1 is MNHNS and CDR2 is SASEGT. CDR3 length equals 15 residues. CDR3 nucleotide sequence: TGTGCCAGCACCCCCCCGCGGCGCAGATTAGATGAAGCTTTCTTT. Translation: CASTPPRRRLDEAFF.

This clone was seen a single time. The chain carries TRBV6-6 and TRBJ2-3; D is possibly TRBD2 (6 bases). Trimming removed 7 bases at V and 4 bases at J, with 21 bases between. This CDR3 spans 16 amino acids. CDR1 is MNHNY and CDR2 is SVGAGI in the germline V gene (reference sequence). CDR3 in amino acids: CASTQTLRRDSDTQYF. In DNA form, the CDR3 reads TGTGCCAGCACCCAAACCTTGCGGAGGGACTCAGATACGCAGTATTTT.